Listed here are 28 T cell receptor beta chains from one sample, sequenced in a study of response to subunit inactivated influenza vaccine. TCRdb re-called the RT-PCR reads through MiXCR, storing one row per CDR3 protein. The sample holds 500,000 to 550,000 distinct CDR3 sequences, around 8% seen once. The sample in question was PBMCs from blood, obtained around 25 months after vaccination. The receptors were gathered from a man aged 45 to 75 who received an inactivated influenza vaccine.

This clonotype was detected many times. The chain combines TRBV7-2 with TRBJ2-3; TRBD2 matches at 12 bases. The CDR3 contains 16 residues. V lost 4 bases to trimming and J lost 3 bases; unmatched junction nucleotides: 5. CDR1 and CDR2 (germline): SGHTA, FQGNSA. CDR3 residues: CASSSSGRARTDTQYF. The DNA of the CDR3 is TGTGCCAGCAGCTCTAGCGGGAGGGCCAGGACAGATACGCAGTATTTT.

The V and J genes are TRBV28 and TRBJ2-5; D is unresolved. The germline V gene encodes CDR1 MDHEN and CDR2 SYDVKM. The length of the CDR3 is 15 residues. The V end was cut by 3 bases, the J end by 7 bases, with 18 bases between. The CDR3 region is CASSLARAVLGTQYF. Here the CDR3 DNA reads TGTGCCAGCAGTTTGGCCCGGGCGGTTCTGGGGACCCAGTACTTC.

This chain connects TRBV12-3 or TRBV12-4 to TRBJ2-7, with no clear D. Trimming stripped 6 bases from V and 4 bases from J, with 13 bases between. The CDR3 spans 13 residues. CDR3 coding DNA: TGTGCCAGCAGACCTGCGGCGTTGTACGAGCAGTACTTC. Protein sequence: CASRPAALYEQYF.

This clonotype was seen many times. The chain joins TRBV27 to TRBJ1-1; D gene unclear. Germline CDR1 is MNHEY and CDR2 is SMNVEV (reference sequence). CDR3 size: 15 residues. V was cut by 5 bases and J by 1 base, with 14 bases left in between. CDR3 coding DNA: TGTGCCAGCAGTAAGCGTCTTGCGGGGAACACTGAAGCTTTCTTT. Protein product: CASSKRLAGNTEAFF.

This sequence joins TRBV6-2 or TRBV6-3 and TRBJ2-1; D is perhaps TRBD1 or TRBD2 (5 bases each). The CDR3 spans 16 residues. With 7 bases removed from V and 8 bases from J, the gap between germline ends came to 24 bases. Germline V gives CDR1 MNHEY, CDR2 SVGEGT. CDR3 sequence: CASTDPQRWQGHEQFF. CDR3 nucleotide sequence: TGTGCCAGCACGGACCCACAGCGGTGGCAGGGTCATGAGCAGTTCTTC.

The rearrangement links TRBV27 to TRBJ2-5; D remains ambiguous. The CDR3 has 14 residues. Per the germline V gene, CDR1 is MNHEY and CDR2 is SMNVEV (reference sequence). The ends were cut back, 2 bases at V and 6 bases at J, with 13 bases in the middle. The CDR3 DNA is TGTGCCAGCAGTTTAGCTCCGAATAAACAGACCCAGTACTTC. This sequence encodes CASSLAPNKQTQYF.

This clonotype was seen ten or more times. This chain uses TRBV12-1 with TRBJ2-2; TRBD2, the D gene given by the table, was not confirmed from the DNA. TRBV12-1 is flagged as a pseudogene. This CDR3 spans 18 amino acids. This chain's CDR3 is CASSPNRTSRTNTGELFF. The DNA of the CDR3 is TGTGCCAGCAGCCCAAACCGGACTAGCAGAACGAACACCGGGGAGCTGTTTTTT.

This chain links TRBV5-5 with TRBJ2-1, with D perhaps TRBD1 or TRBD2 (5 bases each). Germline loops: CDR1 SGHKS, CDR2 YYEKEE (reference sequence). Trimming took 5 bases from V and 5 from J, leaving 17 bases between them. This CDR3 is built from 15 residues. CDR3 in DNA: TGTGCCAGCAGGGCAGGGTCTGGGGACGACAATGAGCAGTTCTTC. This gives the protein CASRAGSGDDNEQFF.

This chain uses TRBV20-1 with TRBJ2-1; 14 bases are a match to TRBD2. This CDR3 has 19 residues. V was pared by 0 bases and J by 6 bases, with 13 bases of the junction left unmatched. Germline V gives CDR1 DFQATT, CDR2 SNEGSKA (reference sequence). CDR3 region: CSARDRLAGGASPPNEQFF. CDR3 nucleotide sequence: TGCAGTGCTAGAGACCGACTAGCGGGAGGGGCCTCCCCTCCCAATGAGCAGTTCTTC.

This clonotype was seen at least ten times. CDR3 DNA sequence: TGTGCCAGCAGTTACCCGACGGGGACAGGGACTCCGAACACTGAAGCTTTCTTT. It specifies CASSYPTGTGTPNTEAFF. The chain couples TRBV6-2 or TRBV6-3 to TRBJ1-1, with TRBD1 matching 9 bases. Germline CDR1 is MNHEY and CDR2 is SVGEGT. With 2 bases clipped from V and 1 base from J, the junction kept 11 bases outside the gene matches. CDR3 length: 18 residues.

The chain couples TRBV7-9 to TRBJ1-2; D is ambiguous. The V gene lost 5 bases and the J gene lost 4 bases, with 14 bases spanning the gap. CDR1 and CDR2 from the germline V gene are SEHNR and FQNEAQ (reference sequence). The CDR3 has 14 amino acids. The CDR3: CASSQREAGYGYTF. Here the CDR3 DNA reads TGTGCCAGCAGCCAGAGAGAGGCGGGCTATGGCTACACCTTC. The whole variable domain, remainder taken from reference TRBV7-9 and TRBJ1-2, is DTGVSQNPRHKITKRGQNVTFRCDPISEHNRLYWYRQTLGQGPEFLTYFQNEAQLEKSRLLSDRFSAERPKGSFSTLEIQRTEQGDSAMYLCASSQREAGYGYTFGSGTRLTVV.

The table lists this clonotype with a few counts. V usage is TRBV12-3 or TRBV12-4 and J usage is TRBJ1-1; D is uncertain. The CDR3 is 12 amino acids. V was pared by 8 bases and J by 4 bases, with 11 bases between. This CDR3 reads CASFRRGTEAFF. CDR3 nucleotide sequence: TGTGCCAGCTTCCGCCGGGGCACTGAAGCTTTCTTT.

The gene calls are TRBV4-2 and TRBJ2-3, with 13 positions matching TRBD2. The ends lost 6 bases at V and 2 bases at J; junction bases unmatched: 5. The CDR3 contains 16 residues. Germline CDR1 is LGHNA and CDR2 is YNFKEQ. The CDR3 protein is CASSPTSGGDTDTQYF. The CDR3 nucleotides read TGTGCCAGCAGTCCAACTAGCGGGGGGGACACAGATACGCAGTATTTT.

CDR3 amino acids: CASSQEFGISNQPQHF. The DNA of the CDR3 is TGTGCCAGCAGCCAAGAGTTCGGTATTAGCAATCAGCCCCAGCATTTT. The J gene is TRBJ1-5, the V gene TRBV4-2; D is unresolved. Looked up from germline, CDR1 is LGHNA and CDR2 is YNFKEQ. The CDR3 contains 16 residues. V lost 0 bases, J lost 0 bases, and 9 bases lay in between.

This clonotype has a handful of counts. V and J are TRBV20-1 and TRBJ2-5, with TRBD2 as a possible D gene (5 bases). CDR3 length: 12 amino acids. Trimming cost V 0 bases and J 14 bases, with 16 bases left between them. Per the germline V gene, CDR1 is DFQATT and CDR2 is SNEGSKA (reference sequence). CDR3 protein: CSARDSVRGGYF. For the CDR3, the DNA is TGCAGTGCTAGAGATTCCGTCCGGGGTGGTTACTTC.

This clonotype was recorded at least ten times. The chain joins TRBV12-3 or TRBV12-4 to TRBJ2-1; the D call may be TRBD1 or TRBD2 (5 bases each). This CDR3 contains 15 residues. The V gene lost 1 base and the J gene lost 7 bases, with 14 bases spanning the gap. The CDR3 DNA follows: TGTGCCAGCAGTTTAGGTTGGGGGAGTTCGAATGAGCAGTTCTTC. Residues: CASSLGWGSSNEQFF.

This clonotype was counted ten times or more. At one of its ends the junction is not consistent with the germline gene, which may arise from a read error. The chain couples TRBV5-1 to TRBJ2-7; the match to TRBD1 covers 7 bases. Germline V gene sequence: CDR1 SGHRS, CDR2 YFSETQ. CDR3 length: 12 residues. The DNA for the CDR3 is TGTGCCAGCAGCCTGACAGGGTACGAGCAGTACTTC. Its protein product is CASSLTGYEQYF.

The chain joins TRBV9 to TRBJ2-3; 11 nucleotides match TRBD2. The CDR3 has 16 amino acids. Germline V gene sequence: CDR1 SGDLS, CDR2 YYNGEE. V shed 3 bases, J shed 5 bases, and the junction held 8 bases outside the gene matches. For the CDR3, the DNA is TGTGCCAGCAGCGCCTCTAGCGGGAGGTCAGGAGATACGCAGTATTTT. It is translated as CASSASSGRSGDTQYF.

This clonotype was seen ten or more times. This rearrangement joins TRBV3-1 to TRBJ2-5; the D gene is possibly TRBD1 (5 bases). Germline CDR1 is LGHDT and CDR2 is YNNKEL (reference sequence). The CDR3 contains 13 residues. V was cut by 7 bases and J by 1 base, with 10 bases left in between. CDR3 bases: TGTGCCAGCAATAGGGGAATCCAAGAGACCCAGTACTTC. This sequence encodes CASNRGIQETQYF.

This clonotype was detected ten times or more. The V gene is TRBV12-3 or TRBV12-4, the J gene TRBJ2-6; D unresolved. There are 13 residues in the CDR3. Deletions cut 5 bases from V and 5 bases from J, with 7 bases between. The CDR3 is CASSQRWANVLTF. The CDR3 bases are TGTGCCAGCAGTCAAAGGTGGGCCAACGTCCTGACTTTC.

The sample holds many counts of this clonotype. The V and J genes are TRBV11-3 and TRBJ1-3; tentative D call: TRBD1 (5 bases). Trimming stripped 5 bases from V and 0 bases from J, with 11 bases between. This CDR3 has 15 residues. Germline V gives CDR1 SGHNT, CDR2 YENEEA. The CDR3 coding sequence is TGTGCCAGCAGCGACGGGGGAAACTCTGGAAACACCATATATTTT. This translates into CASSDGGNSGNTIYF. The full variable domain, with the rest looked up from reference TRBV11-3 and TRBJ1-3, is EAGVVQSPRYKIIEKKQPVAFWCNPISGHNTLYWYLQNLGQGPELLIRYENEEAVDDSQLPKDRFSAERLKGVDSTLKIQPAELGDSAVYLCASSDGGNSGNTIYFGEGSWLTVV.

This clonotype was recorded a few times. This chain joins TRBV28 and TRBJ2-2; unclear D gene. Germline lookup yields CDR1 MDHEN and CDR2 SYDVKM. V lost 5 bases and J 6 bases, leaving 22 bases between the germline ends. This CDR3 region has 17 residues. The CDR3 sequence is CASSPPGFRLGSGELFF. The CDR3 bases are TGTGCCAGCAGTCCACCCGGTTTCAGGTTAGGTTCCGGGGAGCTGTTTTTT.

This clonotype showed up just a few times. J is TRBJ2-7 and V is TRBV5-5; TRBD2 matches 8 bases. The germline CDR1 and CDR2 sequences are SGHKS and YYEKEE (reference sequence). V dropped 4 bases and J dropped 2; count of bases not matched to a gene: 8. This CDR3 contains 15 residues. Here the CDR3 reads CASSPTGGLTYEQYF. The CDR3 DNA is TGTGCCAGCAGCCCCACGGGAGGGCTCACCTACGAGCAGTACTTC.

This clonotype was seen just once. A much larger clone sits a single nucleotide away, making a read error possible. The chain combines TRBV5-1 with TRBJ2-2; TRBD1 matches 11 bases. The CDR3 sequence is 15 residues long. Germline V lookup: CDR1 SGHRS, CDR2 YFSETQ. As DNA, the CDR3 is TGCGCCAGCAGCCGGGACAGGGGGAACACCGGGGAGCTGATTTTT. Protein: CASSRDRGNTGELIF.

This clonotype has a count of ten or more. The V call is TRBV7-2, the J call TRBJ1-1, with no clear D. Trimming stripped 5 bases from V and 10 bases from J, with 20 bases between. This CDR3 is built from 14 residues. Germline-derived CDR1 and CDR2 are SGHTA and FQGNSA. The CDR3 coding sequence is TGTGCCAGCAGCCCGCAGACTTTCGAACGGGGAGCTTTCTTT. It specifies CASSPQTFERGAFF.

In DNA, the CDR3 is TGTGCCAGCAGCCCAGGGATGTTGGCTGAAGCTTTCTTT. Its protein is CASSPGMLAEAFF. This sequence joins TRBV4-2 and TRBJ1-1; a possible D gene is TRBD1 (5 bases). The CDR3 runs 13 residues. Trimming cost V 4 bases and J 6 bases, with 12 bases left between them. Germline V gene lookup returns CDR1 LGHNA and CDR2 YNFKEQ.

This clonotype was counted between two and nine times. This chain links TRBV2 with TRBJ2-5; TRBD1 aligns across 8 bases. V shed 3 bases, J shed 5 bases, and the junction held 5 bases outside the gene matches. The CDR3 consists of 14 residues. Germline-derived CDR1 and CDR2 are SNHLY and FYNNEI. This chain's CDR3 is CASSEQGASETQYF. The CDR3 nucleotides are TGTGCCAGCAGTGAGCAGGGGGCTTCGGAGACCCAGTACTTC.

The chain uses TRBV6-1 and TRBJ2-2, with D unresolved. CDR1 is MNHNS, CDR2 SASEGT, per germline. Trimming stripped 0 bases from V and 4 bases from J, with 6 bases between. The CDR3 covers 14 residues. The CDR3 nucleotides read TGTGCCAGCAGTGAAGCTGGTAGCACCGGGGAGCTGTTTTTT. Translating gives CASSEAGSTGELFF.